This T cell receptor (beta chain) comes out of a study of blood T cell repertoires in COVID-19. Study summary: Acute and convalescent COVID-19 samples came from the United States, Italy and Spain. PBMCs, B-cell-depleted T cells, or T cells provided the cDNA or gDNA that made up the material.

This CDR3 contains 16 residues. The V and J ends lost 0 bases and 6 bases, in that order; junction bases with no gene match: 9. Germline V gene sequence: CDR1 LGHDT, CDR2 YNNKEL (reference sequence). Original processing methods: From reference gene primer amplification, estimates of nucleated cell counts were derived. Method: immunoSEQ multiplex PCR; TCRdb's copy keeps in-frame clones and lacks some. From that table come the V and J calls and clone size; the DNA was used to work out D and trimming. The table includes about 170,000 clones, about nine tenths detected once. The origin of this receptor is a man in his sixties or seventies with acute or convalescent COVID-19. Sample: peripheral blood. The chain recombines TRBV3-1 (or the pseudogene TRBV3-2) with TRBJ2-5, with TRBD2 matching over 8 bases. The CDR3 coding sequence is TGTGCCAGCAGCCAAGAATCGGGGGGGGCCAGAAAGACCCAGTACTTC. This encodes CASSQESGGARKTQYF.